Each of the 30 T cell receptor beta chains below was sequenced from the same sample in a study of cytomegalovirus exposure and HLA in healthy donors. Assay used: immunoSEQ multiplex PCR; TCRdb lists only in-frame clones, some missing. The sample holds fewer than 150,000 clones, just over 85% seen once. Sequencing was performed on PBMCs. The receptors shown here come from a young woman in good health and CMV-seropositive.

The genes are TRBV7-3 and TRBJ1-3; a weak D match, TRBD1 (6 bases). This CDR3 spans 14 amino acids. Trimming removed 5 bases from V and 0 bases from J, with 8 bases in between. Per germline, CDR1 SGHTA and CDR2 FQGTGA. The CDR3, as DNA: TGTGCCAGCAGCGCGGACAGCTCTGGAAACACCATATATTTT. It specifies CASSADSSGNTIYF.

The V call is TRBV7-6, the J call TRBJ1-3; 8 positions match TRBD1. The CDR3 spans 19 residues. Germline-derived CDR1 and CDR2 are SGHVS and FNYEAQ. J was trimmed by 2 bases and V by 1 base; bases with no gene match: 13. The CDR3: CASSLVGGWQGAAGNTIYF. CDR3 coding DNA: TGTGCCAGCAGCTTAGTCGGGGGGTGGCAGGGGGCTGCTGGAAACACCATATATTTT.

The J gene is TRBJ2-7, the V gene TRBV27; D might be TRBD2 (6 bases). V was trimmed by 6 bases and J by 5 bases, leaving 14 bases between them. Germline assignment: CDR1 MNHEY and CDR2 SMNVEV (reference sequence). This CDR3 region has 13 residues. The DNA for the CDR3 is TGTGCCAGCAGCCAGCTAGCGTTCCACGAGCAGTACTTC. Translated: CASSQLAFHEQYF.

The chain uses TRBV30 and TRBJ2-7; a weak D match, TRBD1 (5 bases). CDR1 is GTSNPN and CDR2 is SVGIG in the germline V gene (reference sequence). With 5 bases removed from V and 0 bases from J, the gap between germline ends came to 14 bases. The CDR3 has 14 amino acids. CDR3 DNA: TGTGCCTGGGGGATCCAGGGTAGCTCCTACGAGCAGTACTTC. Amino acid sequence: CAWGIQGSSYEQYF.

This clone was observed a single time. The V call is TRBV6-1, the J call TRBJ1-2, with no clear D. There are 15 residues in the CDR3. CDR1 MNHNS and CDR2 SASEGT come from the germline V gene. The V and J ends lost 0 bases and 1 base respectively, with 9 bases between them. Written as DNA, the CDR3 is TGTGCCAGCAGTGAAGCAACTACTGTTAACTATGGCTACACCTTC. This codes for CASSEATTVNYGYTF.

The chain is built from TRBV4-1 and TRBJ1-2; weak D call: TRBD1 (5 bases). The V end was cut by 4 bases, the J end by 7 bases, with 22 bases between. Per germline, CDR1 MGHRA and CDR2 YSYEKL. The CDR3 has 16 residues. For the CDR3, the DNA is TGCGCCAGCAGCCGAAATCAGGGTGTCGGTCCCTTTGGCTACACCTTC. This codes for CASSRNQGVGPFGYTF.

The chain uses TRBV9 and TRBJ1-1, with D perhaps TRBD1 (5 bases). Germline CDR1 SGDLS, CDR2 YYNGEE. Trimming took 0 bases from V and 5 from J, leaving 17 bases between them. The CDR3 covers 16 residues. CDR3 in DNA: TGTGCCAGCAGCGTAGCGGATCAGGGCAGGCGAACTGAAGCTTTCTTT. It specifies CASSVADQGRRTEAFF.

The gene calls are TRBV9 and TRBJ2-2; D gene ambiguous. Germline V gene sequence: CDR1 SGDLS, CDR2 YYNGEE. V was cut by 0 bases and J by 5 bases, with 5 bases left in between. The CDR3 has 13 residues. The CDR3 reads CASSVGLTGELFF. Here the CDR3 DNA reads TGTGCCAGCAGCGTAGGTCTGACCGGGGAGCTGTTTTTT.

CDR3 sequence reads: CASSSQGASNQPQHF. The CDR3 nucleotides are TGTGCCAGCAGTTCCCAGGGGGCTAGCAATCAGCCCCAGCATTTT. This chain joins TRBV28 and TRBJ1-5, with TRBD1 matching 8 bases. V lost 4 bases and J lost 0; bases outside the gene matches: 2. The CDR3 loop spans 15 amino acids. Per germline, CDR1 MDHEN and CDR2 SYDVKM.

The chain recombines TRBV5-1 with TRBJ2-2; D remains ambiguous. The germline CDR1 and CDR2 sequences are SGHRS and YFSETQ. CDR3 length equals 12 residues. V dropped 0 bases and J dropped 6 bases, with 3 bases sitting between them. CDR3 loop: CASSLVAGELFF. In DNA form, the CDR3 reads TGCGCCAGCAGCTTGGTCGCCGGGGAGCTGTTTTTT.

This chain joins TRBV7-9 and TRBJ1-4; 8 bases are shared with TRBD1. The ends lost 5 bases at V and 8 bases at J; junction bases unmatched: 10. CDR3 length: 15 residues. CDR1 SEHNR and CDR2 FQNEAQ come from the germline V gene (reference sequence). The CDR3 DNA follows: TGTGCCAGCAGCCCAAGACAGGGGATGAGGGAAAAACTGTTTTTT. Its translation is CASSPRQGMREKLFF.

J is TRBJ2-3 and V is TRBV15, with D perhaps matching TRBD1 (6 bases). The CDR3 sequence is 13 residues long. Trimming cost V 0 bases and J 6 bases, with 7 bases left between them. Germline V CDR1 and CDR2: LNHNV, YYDKDF (reference sequence). As DNA, the CDR3 is TGTGCCACCAGCAGAGATCAGGGGGATACGCAGTATTTT. Protein: CATSRDQGDTQYF.

This chain uses TRBV7-3 with TRBJ2-2; TRBD1 is a possible D gene (6 bases). In germline, CDR1 is SGHTA, CDR2 FQGTGA. Deletions cut 3 bases from V and 6 bases from J, with 11 bases between. The CDR3 consists of 14 residues. The CDR3 loop reads CASSLAGVAGELFF. CDR3 coding DNA: TGTGCCAGCAGCTTGGCAGGGGTCGCCGGGGAGCTGTTTTTT. Together with reference TRBV7-3 and TRBJ2-2, the CDR3 gives the full variable domain: GAGVSQTPSNKVTEKGKYVELRCDPISGHTALYWYRQSLGQGPEFLIYFQGTGAADDSGLPNDRFFAVRPEGSVSTLKIQRTERGDSAVYLCASSLAGVAGELFFGEGSRLTVL.

The chain combines TRBV6-1 with TRBJ2-7; D call uncertain. Germline V gene lookup returns CDR1 MNHNS and CDR2 SASEGT. Deletions cut 7 bases from V and 7 bases from J, with 11 bases between. This CDR3 spans 11 amino acids. CDR3 DNA sequence: TGTGCCAGCAATACCCAGAAAGAGCAGTACTTC. It codes for CASNTQKEQYF.

This clone was recorded at least ten times. V and J are TRBV14 and TRBJ2-7; 7 bases map to TRBD2. Losses at the gene ends were 4 bases for V and 6 bases for J; bases not matched to a gene: 12. Germline values: CDR1 SGHDN, CDR2 FVKESK. This CDR3 has 15 residues. This CDR3 is CASSPVRGSRSEQYF. The CDR3 DNA follows: TGTGCCAGCAGCCCAGTGCGGGGGAGTCGAAGCGAGCAGTACTTC.

The gene calls are TRBV27 and TRBJ2-7; 12 positions match TRBD2. The CDR3 contains 17 residues. V lost 5 bases to trimming and J lost 5 bases; unmatched junction nucleotides: 13. CDR1 is MNHEY, CDR2 SMNVEV, per germline (reference sequence). CDR3 bases: TGTGCCAGCAGTATTCTCTCGACTAGCGGGAGAATCAACGAGCAGTACTTC. Translating gives CASSILSTSGRINEQYF.

The chain is built from TRBV7-2 and TRBJ1-4; 7 positions agree with TRBD1. CDR3 length: 14 residues. The trim removed 5 bases at V and 7 bases at J, leaving 7 bases unmatched. Per germline, CDR1 SGHTA and CDR2 FQGNSA. CDR3 nucleotide sequence: TGTGCCAGCAGCAGAGGGGGCCCTATTGAAAAACTGTTTTTT. Translation: CASSRGGPIEKLFF. The full variable domain, with the rest looked up from reference TRBV7-2 and TRBJ1-4, is GAGVSQSPSNKVTEKGKDVELRCDPISGHTALYWYRQSLGQGLEFLIYFQGNSAPDKSGLPSDRFSAERTGGSVSTLTIQRTQQEDSAVYLCASSRGGPIEKLFFGSGTQLSVL.

This chain joins TRBV5-1 and TRBJ1-1, with TRBD1 matching 8 bases. The ends lost 3 bases at V and 6 bases at J; junction bases unmatched: 10. The germline V gene has CDR1 SGHRS and CDR2 YFSETQ. CDR3 length: 15 amino acids. This CDR3 reads CASSYELDRVAEAFF. Here the CDR3 DNA reads TGCGCCAGCAGCTATGAGCTGGACAGGGTCGCTGAAGCTTTCTTT.

The V call is TRBV30, the J call TRBJ1-5, with 12 bases fitting TRBD1. This CDR3 is built from 16 residues. J lost 2 bases, V lost 4 bases, and 6 bases had no gene match. Germline CDR1 and CDR2: GTSNPN and SVGIG (reference sequence). The CDR3 region has the DNA TGTGCCTGGACCCCGGGGACAGGGGGCCGCAATCAGCCCCAGCATTTT. As protein: CAWTPGTGGRNQPQHF.

The chain couples TRBV28 to TRBJ2-5; 8 nucleotides match TRBD2. Per the germline V gene, CDR1 is MDHEN and CDR2 is SYDVKM. With V trimmed by 5 bases and J by 5 bases, 10 bases remained unmatched. The CDR3 sequence is 15 residues long. DNA of the CDR3: TGTGCCAGCAGTACCCTCGCGGGGGGCATCGAGACCCAGTACTTC. Its protein product is CASSTLAGGIETQYF.

The chain links TRBV7-8 to TRBJ1-1, with 9 bases that match TRBD1. CDR1 and CDR2 from the germline V gene are SGHVS and FQNEAQ. V gave up 5 bases and J gave up 11 bases; unmatched junction bases: 9. This CDR3 region has 13 residues. CDR3 DNA sequence: TGTGCCAGCAGCCTGGGACAGGGATTTGGCGCTTTCTTT. Translating it yields CASSLGQGFGAFF.

The J gene is TRBJ2-3, the V gene TRBV7-3; 8 bases fit TRBD1. Germline values: CDR1 SGHTA, CDR2 FQGTGA. The CDR3 has 13 residues. The V gene end was trimmed by 5 bases and the J gene end by 11 bases; junction bases not matched to a gene: 9. The CDR3 spells CASSQVDRGEQYF. CDR3 DNA: TGTGCCAGCAGCCAAGTCGACAGGGGTGAGCAGTATTTT. The whole variable domain, filled in from reference TRBV7-3 and TRBJ2-3, reads GAGVSQTPSNKVTEKGKYVELRCDPISGHTALYWYRQSLGQGPEFLIYFQGTGAADDSGLPNDRFFAVRPEGSVSTLKIQRTERGDSAVYLCASSQVDRGEQYFGPGTRLTVL.

This sequence joins TRBV27 and TRBJ2-7; D unclear. Germline V gene data show CDR1 as MNHEY and CDR2 as SMNVEV (reference sequence). This CDR3 has 12 amino acids. The V end lost 5 bases, the J end lost 0 bases, and 5 bases lay between the germline ends. The DNA of the CDR3 is TGTGCCAGCAGTCTAAGCTCCTACGAGCAGTACTTC. This encodes CASSLSSYEQYF.

This rearrangement joins TRBV5-1 to TRBJ2-3; perhaps TRBD2 as D (5 bases). V lost 0 bases and J 6 bases, leaving 14 bases between the germline ends. Germline CDR1 is SGHRS and CDR2 is YFSETQ. This CDR3 has 15 residues. The CDR3 DNA reads as TGCGCCAGCAGCTTGGAGCCGGACCCGGGGGATACGCAGTATTTT. Its translation: CASSLEPDPGDTQYF.

The chain employs TRBV27 and TRBJ1-6; 8 bases align to TRBD1. CDR1 and CDR2 from the germline V gene are MNHEY and SMNVEV (reference sequence). This CDR3 contains 15 residues. V gave up 2 bases and J gave up 10 bases; unmatched junction bases: 7. The CDR3 sequence: CASSLQDRDWSPLHF. The CDR3 nucleotides are TGTGCCAGCAGTTTACAGGACAGGGATTGGTCACCCCTCCACTTT.

V usage is TRBV30 and J usage is TRBJ1-2; TRBD1 matches at 9 bases. Germline loops: CDR1 GTSNPN, CDR2 SVGIG (reference sequence). The CDR3 is made up of 14 amino acids. V lost 8 bases and J lost 7; bases outside the gene matches: 14. The CDR3 loop is CAGATGGDLSGYTF. The DNA of the CDR3 is TGTGCCGGGGCGACAGGGGGAGACCTTTCTGGCTACACCTTC.

This rearrangement joins TRBV7-9 to TRBJ1-3; unclear D gene. Germline V gene data show CDR1 as SEHNR and CDR2 as FQNEAQ (reference sequence). This CDR3 has 14 residues. V lost 3 bases and J lost 6, with 12 bases in between. CDR3 DNA: TGTGCCAGCAGCTTCCCCGGGGAGGAAAACACCATATATTTT. This codes for CASSFPGEENTIYF.

V and J are TRBV30 and TRBJ1-1; D gene uncertain. The CDR3 contains 15 residues. The germline gives CDR1 GTSNPN, CDR2 SVGIG (reference sequence). V was clipped by 4 bases and J by 3 bases, with 18 bases between them. The CDR3 protein is CAWMGAGRRYTEAFF. The DNA of the CDR3 is TGTGCCTGGATGGGAGCCGGCAGGCGGTACACTGAAGCTTTCTTT.

The DNA of the CDR3 is TGTGCCAGCAGTCTAAATACCTACGAGCAGTACTTC. As protein: CASSLNTYEQYF. This chain joins TRBV6-5 and TRBJ2-7; D gene uncertain. Germline CDR1 and CDR2: MNHEY and SVGAGI. The CDR3 totals 12 residues. Deletions cut 5 bases from V and 2 bases from J, with 7 bases between.

The chain joins TRBV28 to TRBJ2-4, with D perhaps TRBD2 (5 bases). In germline, CDR1 is MDHEN, CDR2 SYDVKM. This CDR3 contains 12 residues. V gave up 8 bases and J gave up 7 bases, with 12 bases separating them. Here the CDR3 reads CASWRSPNIQYF. In nucleotides, the CDR3 is TGTGCCAGCTGGAGGAGTCCGAACATTCAGTACTTC.